This T cell receptor beta chain was recorded in a study of blood T cell repertoires in COVID-19. The table lists this clone with a few counts. Germline CDR1 GTSNPN, CDR2 SVGIG (reference sequence). Trimming stripped 2 bases from V and 7 bases from J, with 15 bases between. The CDR3 has 13 residues. Method: immunoSEQ multiplex PCR; TCRdb's copy keeps in-frame clones and lacks some. In the table there are 150,000 to 200,000 clones, about nine tenths of which are singletons. The chain joins TRBV30 to TRBJ2-7; D might be TRBD2 (6 bases). The sequencing sample was made of peripheral blood. The clonotype originates from a woman aged 70-85 years with acute or convalescent COVID-19. For the CDR3, the DNA is TGTGCCTGGAGTTCCCCGGGGGAAGGAGAGCAGTACTTC. Translation: CAWSSPGEGEQYF.